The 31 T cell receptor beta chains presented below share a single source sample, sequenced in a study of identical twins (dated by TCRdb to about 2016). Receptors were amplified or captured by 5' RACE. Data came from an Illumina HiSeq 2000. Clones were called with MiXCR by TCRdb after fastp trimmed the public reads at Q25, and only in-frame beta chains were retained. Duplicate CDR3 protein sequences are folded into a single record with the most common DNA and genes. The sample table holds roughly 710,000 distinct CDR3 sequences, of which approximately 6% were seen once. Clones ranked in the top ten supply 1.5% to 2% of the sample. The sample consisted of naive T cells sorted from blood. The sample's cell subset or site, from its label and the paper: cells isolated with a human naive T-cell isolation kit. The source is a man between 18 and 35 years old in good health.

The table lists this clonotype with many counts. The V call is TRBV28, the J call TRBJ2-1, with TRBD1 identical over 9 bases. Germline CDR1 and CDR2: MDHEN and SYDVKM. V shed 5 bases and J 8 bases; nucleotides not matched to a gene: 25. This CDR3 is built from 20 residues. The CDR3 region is CASSTFVLPRDRAFHDEQFF. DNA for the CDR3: TGTGCCAGCAGTACTTTCGTTCTTCCGCGGGACAGGGCTTTTCACGATGAGCAGTTCTTC.

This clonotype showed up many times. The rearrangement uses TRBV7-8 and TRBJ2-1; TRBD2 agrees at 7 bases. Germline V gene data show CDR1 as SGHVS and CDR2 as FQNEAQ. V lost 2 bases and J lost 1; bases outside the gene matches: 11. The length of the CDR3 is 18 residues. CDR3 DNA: TGTGCCAGCAGCTTACGAGCGGGATCAACGATTTCCTACAATGAGCAGTTCTTC. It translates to CASSLRAGSTISYNEQFF.

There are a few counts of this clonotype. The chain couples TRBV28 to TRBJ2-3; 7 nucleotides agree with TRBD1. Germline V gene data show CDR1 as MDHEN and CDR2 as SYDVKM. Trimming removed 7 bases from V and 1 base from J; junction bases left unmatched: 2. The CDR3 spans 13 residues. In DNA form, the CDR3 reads TGTGCCAGCATCGACAGGGGCACAGATACGCAGTATTTT. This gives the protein CASIDRGTDTQYF.

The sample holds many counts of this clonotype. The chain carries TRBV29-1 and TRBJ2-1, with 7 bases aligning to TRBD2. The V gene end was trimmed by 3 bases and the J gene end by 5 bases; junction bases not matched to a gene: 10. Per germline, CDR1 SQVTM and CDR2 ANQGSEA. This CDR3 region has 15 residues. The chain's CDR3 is CSVDSRRELNNEQFF. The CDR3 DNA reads TGCAGCGTTGATTCTCGGCGGGAGTTAAACAATGAGCAGTTCTTC.

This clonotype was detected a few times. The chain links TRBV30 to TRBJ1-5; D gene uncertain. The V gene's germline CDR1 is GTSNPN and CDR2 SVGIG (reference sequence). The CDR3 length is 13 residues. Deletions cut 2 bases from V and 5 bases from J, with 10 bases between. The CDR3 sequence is CAWSPRTDQPQHF. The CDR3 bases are TGTGCCTGGAGTCCCAGGACCGATCAGCCCCAGCATTTT. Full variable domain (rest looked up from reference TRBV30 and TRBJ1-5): SQTIHQWPATLVQPVGSPLSLECTVEGTSNPNLYWYRQAAGRGLQLLFYSVGIGQISSEVPQNLSASRPQDRQFILSSKKLLLSDSGFYLCAWSPRTDQPQHFGDGTRLSIL.

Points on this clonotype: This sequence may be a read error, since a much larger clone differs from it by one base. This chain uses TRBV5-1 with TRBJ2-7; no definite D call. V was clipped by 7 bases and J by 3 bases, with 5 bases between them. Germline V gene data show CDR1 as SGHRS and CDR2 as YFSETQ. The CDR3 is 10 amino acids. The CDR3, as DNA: TGCGCCAGCCACCTCTACGAGCAGTACTTC. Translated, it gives CASHLYEQYF.

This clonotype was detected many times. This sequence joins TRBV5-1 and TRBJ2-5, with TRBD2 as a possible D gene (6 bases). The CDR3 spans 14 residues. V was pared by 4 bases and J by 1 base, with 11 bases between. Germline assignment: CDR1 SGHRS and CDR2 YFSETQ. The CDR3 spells CASSPGTLQETQYF. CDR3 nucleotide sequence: TGCGCCAGCAGCCCCGGGACTCTCCAAGAGACCCAGTACTTC. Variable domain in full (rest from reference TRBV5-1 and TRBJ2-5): KAGVTQTPRYLIKTRGQQVTLSCSPISGHRSVSWYQQTPGQGLQFLFEYFSETQRNKGNFPGRFSGRQFSNSRSEMNVSTLELGDSALYLCASSPGTLQETQYFGPGTRLLVL.

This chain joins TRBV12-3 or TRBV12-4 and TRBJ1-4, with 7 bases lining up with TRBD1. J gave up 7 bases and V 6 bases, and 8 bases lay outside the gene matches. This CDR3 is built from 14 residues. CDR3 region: CASRHTGVFEKLFF. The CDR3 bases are TGTGCCAGCAGGCATACAGGGGTCTTTGAAAAACTGTTTTTT.

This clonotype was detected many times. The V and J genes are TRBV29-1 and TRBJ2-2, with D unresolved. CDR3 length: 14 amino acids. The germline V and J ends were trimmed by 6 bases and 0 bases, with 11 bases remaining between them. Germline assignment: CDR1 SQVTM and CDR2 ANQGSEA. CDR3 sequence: CSVLTPANTGELFF. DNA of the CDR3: TGCAGCGTCCTGACCCCCGCGAACACCGGGGAGCTGTTTTTT.

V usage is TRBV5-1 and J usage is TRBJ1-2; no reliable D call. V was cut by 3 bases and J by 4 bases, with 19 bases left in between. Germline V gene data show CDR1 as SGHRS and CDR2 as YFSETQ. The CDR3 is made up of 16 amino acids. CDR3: CASSSHISRGGYGYTF. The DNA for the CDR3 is TGCGCCAGCAGCTCCCATATAAGTCGGGGTGGCTATGGCTACACCTTC. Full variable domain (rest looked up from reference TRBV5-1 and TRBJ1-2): KAGVTQTPRYLIKTRGQQVTLSCSPISGHRSVSWYQQTPGQGLQFLFEYFSETQRNKGNFPGRFSGRQFSNSRSEMNVSTLELGDSALYLCASSSHISRGGYGYTFGSGTRLTVV.

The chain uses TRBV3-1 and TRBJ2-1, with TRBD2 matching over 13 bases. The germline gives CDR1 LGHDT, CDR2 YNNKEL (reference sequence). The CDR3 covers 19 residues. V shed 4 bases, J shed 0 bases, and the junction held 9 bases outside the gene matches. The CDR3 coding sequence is TGTGCCAGCAGCCCGTGGACTAGCGGGAGCCGTAGCTCCTACAATGAGCAGTTCTTC. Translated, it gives CASSPWTSGSRSSYNEQFF.

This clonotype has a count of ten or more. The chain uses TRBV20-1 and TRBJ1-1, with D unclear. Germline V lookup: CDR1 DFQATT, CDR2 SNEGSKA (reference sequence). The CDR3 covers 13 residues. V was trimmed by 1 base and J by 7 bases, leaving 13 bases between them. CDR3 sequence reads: CSARVGSYDEAFF. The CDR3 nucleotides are TGCAGTGCTAGAGTCGGGTCCTACGATGAAGCTTTCTTT.

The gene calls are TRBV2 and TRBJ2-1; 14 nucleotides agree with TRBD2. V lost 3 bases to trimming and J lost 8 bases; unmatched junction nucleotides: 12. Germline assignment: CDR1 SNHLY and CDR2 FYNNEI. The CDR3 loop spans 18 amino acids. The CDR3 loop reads CASSETSGRAGFFYEQFF. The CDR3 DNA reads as TGTGCCAGCAGTGAGACTAGCGGGAGGGCCGGTTTTTTCTATGAGCAGTTCTTC. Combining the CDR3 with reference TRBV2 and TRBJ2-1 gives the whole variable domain EPEVTQTPSHQVTQMGQEVILRCVPISNHLYFYWYRQILGQKVEFLVSFYNNEISEKSEIFDDQFSVERPDGSNFTLKIRSTKLEDSAMYFCASSETSGRAGFFYEQFFGPGTRLTVL.

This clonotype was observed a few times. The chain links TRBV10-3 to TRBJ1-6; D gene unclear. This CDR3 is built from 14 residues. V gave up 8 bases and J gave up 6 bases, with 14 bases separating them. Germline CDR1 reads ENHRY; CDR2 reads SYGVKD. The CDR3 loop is CAISSETSNSPLHF. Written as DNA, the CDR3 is TGTGCCATCTCTTCGGAGACTAGTAATTCACCCCTCCACTTT.

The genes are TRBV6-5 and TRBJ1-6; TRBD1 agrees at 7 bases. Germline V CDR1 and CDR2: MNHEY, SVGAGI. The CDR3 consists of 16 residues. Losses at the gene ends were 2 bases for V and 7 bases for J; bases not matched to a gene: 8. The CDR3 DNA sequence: TGTGCCAGCAGTTACGAGACAGGGAAAGGAAATTCACCCCTCCACTTT. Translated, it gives CASSYETGKGNSPLHF.

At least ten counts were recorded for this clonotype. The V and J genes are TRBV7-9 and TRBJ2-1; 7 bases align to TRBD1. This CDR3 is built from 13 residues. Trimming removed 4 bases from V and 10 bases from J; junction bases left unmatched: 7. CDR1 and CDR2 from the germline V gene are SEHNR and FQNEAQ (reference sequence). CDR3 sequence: CASSSSTGAEQFF. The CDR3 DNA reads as TGTGCCAGCAGCTCGAGTACAGGGGCGGAGCAGTTCTTC.

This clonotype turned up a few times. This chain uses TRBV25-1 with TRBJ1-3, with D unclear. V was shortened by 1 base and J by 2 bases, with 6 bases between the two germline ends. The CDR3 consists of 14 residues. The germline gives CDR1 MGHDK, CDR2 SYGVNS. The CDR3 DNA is TGTGCCAGCAGTGAATTTAACGCTGGAAACACCATATATTTT. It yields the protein CASSEFNAGNTIYF.

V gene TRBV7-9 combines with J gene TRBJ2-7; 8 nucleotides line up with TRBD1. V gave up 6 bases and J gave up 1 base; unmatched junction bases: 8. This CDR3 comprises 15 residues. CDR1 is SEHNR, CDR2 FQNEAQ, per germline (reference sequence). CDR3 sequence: CASSGPGQASYEQYF. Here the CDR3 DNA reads TGTGCCAGCAGTGGACCGGGACAGGCTTCCTACGAGCAGTACTTC.

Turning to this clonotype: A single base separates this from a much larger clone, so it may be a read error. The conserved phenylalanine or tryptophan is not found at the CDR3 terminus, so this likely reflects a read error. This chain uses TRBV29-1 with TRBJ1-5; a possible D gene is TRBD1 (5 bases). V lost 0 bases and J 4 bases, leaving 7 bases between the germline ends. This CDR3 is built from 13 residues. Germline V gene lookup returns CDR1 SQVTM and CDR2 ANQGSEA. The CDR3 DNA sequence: TGCAGCGTTGAAGAAAACAGGAATCAGCCCCAGCATTAT. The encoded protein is CSVEENRNQPQHY.

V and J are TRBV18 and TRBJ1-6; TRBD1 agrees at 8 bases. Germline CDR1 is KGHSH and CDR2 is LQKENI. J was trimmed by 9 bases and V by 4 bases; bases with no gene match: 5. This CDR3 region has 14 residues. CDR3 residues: CASSQDRAASPLHF. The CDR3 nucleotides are TGTGCCAGCTCACAGGACAGGGCCGCTTCACCCCTCCACTTT.

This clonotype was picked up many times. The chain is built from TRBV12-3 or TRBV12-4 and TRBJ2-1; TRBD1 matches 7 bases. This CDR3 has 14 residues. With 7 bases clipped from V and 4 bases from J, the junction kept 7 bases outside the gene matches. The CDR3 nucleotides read TGTGCCAGCATCCGACCGGGACAGTACAATGAGCAGTTCTTC. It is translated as CASIRPGQYNEQFF.

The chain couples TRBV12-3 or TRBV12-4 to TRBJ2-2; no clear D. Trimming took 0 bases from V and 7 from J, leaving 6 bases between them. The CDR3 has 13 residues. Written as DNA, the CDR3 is TGTGCCAGCAGTTTAGCCATCCTCGGGGAGCTGTTTTTT. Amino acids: CASSLAILGELFF.

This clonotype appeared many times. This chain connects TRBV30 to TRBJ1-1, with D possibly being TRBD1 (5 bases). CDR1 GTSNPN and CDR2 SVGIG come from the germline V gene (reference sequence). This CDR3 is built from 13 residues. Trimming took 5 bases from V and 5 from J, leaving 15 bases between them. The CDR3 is CAWGGSAKTEAFF. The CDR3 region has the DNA TGTGCCTGGGGGGGTTCGGCGAAGACTGAAGCTTTCTTT.

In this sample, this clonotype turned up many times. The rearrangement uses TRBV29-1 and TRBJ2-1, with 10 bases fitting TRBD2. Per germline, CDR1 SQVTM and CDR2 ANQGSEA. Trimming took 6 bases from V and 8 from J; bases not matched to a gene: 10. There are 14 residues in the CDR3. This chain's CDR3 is CSVDPGLAFDEQFF. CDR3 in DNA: TGCAGCGTGGACCCGGGACTAGCGTTCGATGAGCAGTTCTTC.

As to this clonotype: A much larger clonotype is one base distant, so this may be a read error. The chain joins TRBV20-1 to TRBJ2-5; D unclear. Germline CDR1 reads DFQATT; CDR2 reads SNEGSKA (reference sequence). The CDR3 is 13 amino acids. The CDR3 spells CCARDGMMGTQYF. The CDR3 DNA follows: TGCTGTGCTAGAGATGGAATGATGGGGACCCAGTACTTC.

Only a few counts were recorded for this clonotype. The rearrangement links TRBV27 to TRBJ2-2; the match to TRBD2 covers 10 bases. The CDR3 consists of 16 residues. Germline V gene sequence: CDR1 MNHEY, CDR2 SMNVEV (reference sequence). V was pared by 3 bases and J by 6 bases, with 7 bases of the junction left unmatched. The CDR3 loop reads CASSFLAGVSPGELFF. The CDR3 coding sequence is TGTGCCAGCAGTTTCCTAGCGGGAGTAAGCCCCGGGGAGCTGTTTTTT.

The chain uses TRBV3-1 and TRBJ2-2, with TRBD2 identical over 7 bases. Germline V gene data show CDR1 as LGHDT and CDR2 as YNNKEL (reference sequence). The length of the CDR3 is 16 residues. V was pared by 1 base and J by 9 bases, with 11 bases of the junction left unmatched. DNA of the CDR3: TGTGCCAGCAGCCAAGGGCTAGCGGCCAACCACCGGGAGCTGTTTTTT. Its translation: CASSQGLAANHRELFF.

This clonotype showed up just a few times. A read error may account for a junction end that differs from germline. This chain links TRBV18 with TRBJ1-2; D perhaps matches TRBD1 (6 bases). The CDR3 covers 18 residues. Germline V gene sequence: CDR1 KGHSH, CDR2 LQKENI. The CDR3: CASSPRSSPDRTNYGYTF. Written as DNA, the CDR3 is TGTGCCAGCTCCCCACGCTCGTCCCCCGACAGGACTAACTATGGCTACACCTTC. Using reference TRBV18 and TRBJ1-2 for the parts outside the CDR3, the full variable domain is NAGVMQNPRHLVRRRGQEARLRCSPMKGHSHVYWYRQLPEEGLKFMVYLQKENIIDESGMPKERFSAEFPKEGPSILRIQQVVRGDSAAYFCASSPRSSPDRTNYGYTFGSGTRLTVV.

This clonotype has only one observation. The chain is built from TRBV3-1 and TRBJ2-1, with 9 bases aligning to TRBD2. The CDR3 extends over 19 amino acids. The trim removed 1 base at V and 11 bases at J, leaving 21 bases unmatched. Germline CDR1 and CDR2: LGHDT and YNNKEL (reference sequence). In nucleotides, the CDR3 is TGTGCCAGCAGCCAAGGTAACCACCATTTCGCGGGAGGGCCTCCTAAGCAGTTCTTC. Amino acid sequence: CASSQGNHHFAGGPPKQFF.

The CDR3 coding sequence is TGTGCCACCAGCAGAGAAGACAGGGATGGCGGCTACACCTTC. It yields the protein CATSREDRDGGYTF. The chain recombines TRBV15 with TRBJ1-2; 7 bases map to TRBD1. J was trimmed by 8 bases and V by 0 bases; bases with no gene match: 6. This CDR3 has 14 amino acids. The germline V gene has CDR1 LNHNV and CDR2 YYDKDF (reference sequence).

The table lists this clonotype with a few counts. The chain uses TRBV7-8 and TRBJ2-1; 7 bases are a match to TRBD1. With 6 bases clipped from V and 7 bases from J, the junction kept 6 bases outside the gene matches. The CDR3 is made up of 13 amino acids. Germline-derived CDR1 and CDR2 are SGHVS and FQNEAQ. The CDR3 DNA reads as TGTGCCAGCAGATACAGGGGTCGGAATGAGCAGTTCTTC. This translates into CASRYRGRNEQFF.